Each of the 9 T cell receptor beta chains below was sequenced from the same sample in a study of T cells in Graves' hyperthyroidism and ophthalmopathy. TCR beta CDR3 region amplification was performed from RNA transcripts. With the HTBI primer set, the TCR CDR3 went through a first round of RT-PCR. TCRdb reprocessed the multiplex PCR reads via MiXCR and lists one record per CDR3 protein. This sample has under 650,000 distinct CDR3 sequences; about 17% occur once, and the top ten carry 3.8%. The sample consisted of blood. The receptors come from a woman aged 25 to 39 with Graves' hyperthyroidism.

As to this clonotype: A single base separates this from a much larger clone, so it may be a read error. J is TRBJ2-7 and V is TRBV6-1; a weak D match, TRBD2 (7 bases). The germline V and J ends were trimmed by 8 bases and 7 bases, with 12 bases remaining between them. Germline V gene data show CDR1 as MNHNS and CDR2 as SASEGT. CDR3 size: 11 residues. DNA of the CDR3: TGTGCCAGCTACAAGGGGGGGGAGCAGTACTTC. It translates to CASYKGGEQYF.

This clonotype was observed a few times. V gene TRBV18 combines with J gene TRBJ1-2, with D maybe TRBD1 (6 bases). In germline, CDR1 is KGHSH, CDR2 LQKENI. The CDR3 spans 14 residues. Trimming pared 6 bases from V and 6 bases from J, leaving 17 bases between. The CDR3 sequence is CASSSLEQGNGYTF. The CDR3 DNA sequence: TGTGCCAGCTCGTCCCTAGAACAGGGAAATGGCTACACCTTC.

The rearrangement uses TRBV6-5 and TRBJ2-7, with TRBD1 identical over 7 bases. The CDR3 length is 14 residues. Germline CDR1 is MNHEY and CDR2 is SVGAGI. The junction had 6 bases not matched to a gene; V was cut back by 2 bases and J by 5 bases. CDR3 nucleotide sequence: TGTGCCAGCAGTTACAGGGGACAGTGGGACGAGCAGTACTTC. It yields the protein CASSYRGQWDEQYF.

This clonotype was seen many times. The chain is built from TRBV2 and TRBJ1-6; D is undetermined. The CDR3 is made up of 11 amino acids. The V gene's germline CDR1 is SNHLY and CDR2 FYNNEI. V shed 7 bases and J shed 4 bases, with 2 bases lying between them. CDR3 bases: TGTGCCAGCACTTATAATTCACCCCTCCACTTT. Its protein product is CASTYNSPLHF.

This clonotype was found a few times. The V gene is TRBV7-9, the J gene TRBJ2-1; 7 nucleotides align to TRBD2. After removal of 3 bases from V and 9 bases from J, the junction contained 5 bases not matched to a gene. CDR3 length equals 13 residues. Germline CDR1 is SEHNR and CDR2 is FQNEAQ (reference sequence). CDR3 DNA sequence: TGTGCCAGCAGCTTTCCGGGGGGAACTGAGCAGTTCTTC. Amino acids: CASSFPGGTEQFF. Full variable domain (remainder filled in from reference TRBV7-9 and TRBJ2-1): DTGVSQNPRHKITKRGQNVTFRCDPISEHNRLYWYRQTLGQGPEFLTYFQNEAQLEKSRLLSDRFSAERPKGSFSTLEIQRTEQGDSAMYLCASSFPGGTEQFFGPGTRLTVL.

The CDR3 coding sequence is TGCAGTGCTAGCTACCGGGACGGGAAAAATGAGCAGTTCTTC. Protein: CSASYRDGKNEQFF. The V and J genes are TRBV20-1 and TRBJ2-1; either TRBD1 or TRBD2 may fit D (5 bases each). Germline CDR1 reads DFQATT; CDR2 reads SNEGSKA (reference sequence). The CDR3 totals 14 residues. V was clipped by 3 bases and J by 7 bases, with 16 bases between them.

This clonotype showed up many times. This rearrangement joins TRBV2 to TRBJ2-1; possible D gene TRBD2, 6 bases. In germline, CDR1 is SNHLY, CDR2 FYNNEI. Between the trimmed V and J ends, which lost 2 bases and 7 bases, there was a span of 12 bases. The CDR3 loop spans 14 amino acids. CDR3 residues: CASSEPGVANEQFF. The CDR3 DNA sequence: TGTGCCAGCAGTGAACCGGGAGTGGCGAATGAGCAGTTCTTC.

This clonotype was counted many times. The V gene is TRBV9, the J gene TRBJ1-1; 7 bases are shared with TRBD1. The germline V gene encodes CDR1 SGDLS and CDR2 YYNGEE. The CDR3 contains 15 residues. V lost 3 bases to trimming and J lost 0 bases; unmatched junction nucleotides: 5. Here the CDR3 reads CASSAWDSMNTEAFF. CDR3 coding DNA: TGTGCCAGCAGCGCTTGGGACAGCATGAACACTGAAGCTTTCTTT.

This clonotype turned up a few times. This chain links TRBV4-1 with TRBJ1-6, with D possibly TRBD1 on 6 matching bases. Germline V CDR1 and CDR2: MGHRA, YSYEKL. The CDR3 is 15 residues long. The V end lost 3 bases, the J end lost 3 bases, and 9 bases lay between the germline ends. The CDR3, as DNA: TGCGCCAGCAGCCAGGGGACACACTATAATTCACCCCTCCACTTT. Translation: CASSQGTHYNSPLHF.